A selection of T cell receptor beta chains follows, all from one sample in a study of T-cell reconstitution after alpha-beta-depleted transplantation in children. TCRdb passed the PCR reads through MiXCR, listing each CDR3 protein once. Here the sample spans fewer than 1 million distinct CDR3 sequences, under 20% being singletons. Specimen: PBMCs, mostly from graft donor cells, collected 360 days after TCRalphabeta/CD19-depleted stem cell transplant. Source of these receptors: a male patient younger than 18 who had a stem cell transplant for acute lymphoblastic leukemia, so the T cells may come from the graft donor. The conserved cysteine and the conserved F or W are not part of the CDR3 here. Only some rows state a clone size, as once, few, many or a class for expanded clones.

CDR3 protein,J gene,clone size,CDR3 length,V gene
SARVPGIGNQPQH,TRBJ1-5,NA,13,TRBV20-1
ASKNVDTQY,TRBJ2-3,few,9,TRBV6-6
ASSLTRVRDWPDTQY,TRBJ2-3,NA,15,TRBV7-6
ASSPETGVPEAF,TRBJ1-1,NA,12,TRBV7-9
ASSYGRAYEQY,TRBJ2-7,many,11,TRBV6-5
ASSELGKQYERAY,TRBJ2-7,NA,13,TRBV2
ASSQDTSGEAQY,TRBJ2-3,NA,12,TRBV4-1
SVGLAGGSTGELF,TRBJ2-2,many,13,TRBV29-1
ASSHPHSFEQY,TRBJ2-7,few,11,TRBV28
ASSPQGGARYTEAF,TRBJ1-1,few,14,TRBV18
ASIALAGDNEQF,TRBJ2-1,NA,12,TRBV6-1
SVEPGSGGELF,TRBJ2-2,many,11,TRBV29-1
ASSPRPGPGVSGANVLT,TRBJ2-6,once,17,TRBV4-2
ASSIRTNTEAF,TRBJ1-1,NA,11,TRBV6-6
ASSLDSGIDEQF,TRBJ2-1,many,12,TRBV5-1
ASSFQYRAQTTHEQF,TRBJ2-1,NA,15,TRBV7-3
SARDQYREGVAGELF,TRBJ2-2,NA,15,TRBV20-1
ASSTGYVHSEAF,TRBJ1-1,many,12,TRBV5-1
SARVVAGGETQY,TRBJ2-5,NA,12,TRBV20-1
ASNLQGNYGYT,TRBJ1-2,few,11,TRBV5-1
AISGEGEEKLF,TRBJ1-4,NA,11,TRBV10-3
ASSLVPRSNQPQH,TRBJ1-5,few,13,TRBV11-2
ASSSVGLATDTQY,TRBJ2-3,few,13,TRBV12-3/TRBV12-4
ASSYFGKDGSEQY,TRBJ2-7,NA,13,TRBV5-1
ASSLRLEQPQH,TRBJ1-5,NA,11,TRBV5-6
AGGLAGLYNEQF,TRBJ2-1,NA,12,TRBV2
ASSLWPPNTGELF,TRBJ2-2,NA,13,TRBV7-2
ASRGQGTLDTQY,TRBJ2-3,few,12,TRBV27
ASSLLSGSGETQY,TRBJ2-5,few,13,TRBV12-3/TRBV12-4
ASSTMGIAGGSYEQY,TRBJ2-7,NA,15,TRBV5-1
ASSFRAGAYTDTQY,TRBJ2-3,few,14,TRBV28
ASTLLGVADTGELF,TRBJ2-2,NA,14,TRBV7-8
AMRERDYNEQF,TRBJ2-1,NA,11,TRBV10-3
ASSEIAGDLEQF,TRBJ2-1,few,12,TRBV2
ASSPGQAGEQY,TRBJ2-7,NA,11,TRBV18
ASSESGPKRETQY,TRBJ2-5,NA,13,TRBV5-1
ASSPRRSSGIFTNTGELF,TRBJ2-2,NA,18,TRBV7-7
ATSGDRDRLGSRSGANVLT,TRBJ2-6,NA,19,TRBV15
ASSEGTGLRTGELF,TRBJ2-2,NA,14,TRBV5-1
ASCLLLGGHGTLETQY,TRBJ2-5,NA,16,TRBV12-3/TRBV12-4
SVLSGNEQF,TRBJ2-1,few,9,TRBV29-1
ASSLNLGTGTGTRRQF,TRBJ2-1,once,16,TRBV12-3/TRBV12-4